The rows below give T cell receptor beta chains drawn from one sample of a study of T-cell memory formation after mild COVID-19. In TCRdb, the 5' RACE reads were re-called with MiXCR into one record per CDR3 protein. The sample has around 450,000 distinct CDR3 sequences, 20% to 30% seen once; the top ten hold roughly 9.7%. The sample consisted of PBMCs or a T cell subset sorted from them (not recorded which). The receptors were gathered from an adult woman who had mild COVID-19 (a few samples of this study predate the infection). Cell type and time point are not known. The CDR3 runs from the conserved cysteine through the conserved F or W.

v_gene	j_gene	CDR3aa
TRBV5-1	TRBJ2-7	CASSLPGGYSEQYF
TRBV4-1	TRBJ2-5	CASSQQDRVQETQYF
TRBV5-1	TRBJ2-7	CASTDVGTYEQYF
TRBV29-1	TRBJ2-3	CSVTGSDPGLADTQYF
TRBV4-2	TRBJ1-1	CASSQVTPNTEAFF
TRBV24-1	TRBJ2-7	CATSDTGDGHEQYF
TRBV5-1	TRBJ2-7	CASSLDWGSTYEQYF
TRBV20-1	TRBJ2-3	CSARALGTDTQYF
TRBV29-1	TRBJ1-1	CSVGTVNTEAFF
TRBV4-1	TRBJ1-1	CASSHLVGNTEAFF
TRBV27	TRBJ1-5	CASSLGYRGNQPQHF
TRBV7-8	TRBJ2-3	CASSRRAGGPDTDTQYF
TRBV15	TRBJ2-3	CATSRDSRAGTDTQYF
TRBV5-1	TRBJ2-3	CASRLQGDADTQYF
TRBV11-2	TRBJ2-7	CASSLGTPTYEQYF
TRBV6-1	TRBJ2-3	CASSEVWRGNTDTQYF
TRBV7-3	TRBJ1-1	CASSLEQGVGTEAFF
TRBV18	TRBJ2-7	CASSPQEGEQYF
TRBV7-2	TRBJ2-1	CASSSPGRSKFF
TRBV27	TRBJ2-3	CASSIRTGATDTQYF
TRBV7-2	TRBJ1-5	CASSPRQGQQPQHF
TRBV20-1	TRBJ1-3	CSAPGLGNTIYF
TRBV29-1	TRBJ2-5	CSVPRTGGAETQYF
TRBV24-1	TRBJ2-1	CATRRSEAGKQFF
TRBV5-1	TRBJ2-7	CASSRFDEQYF
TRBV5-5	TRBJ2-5	CASSLAGGGLETQYF
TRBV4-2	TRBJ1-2	CASSHRDRVNYGYTF
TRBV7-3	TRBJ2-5	CASSLTGGRQETQYF
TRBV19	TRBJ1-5	CASSIDFEQGGQPQHF
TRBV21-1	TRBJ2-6	CASLRGANVLTF
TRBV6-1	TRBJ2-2	CASSDPSEGIRTGELFF
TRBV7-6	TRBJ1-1	CASSLPYEAFF